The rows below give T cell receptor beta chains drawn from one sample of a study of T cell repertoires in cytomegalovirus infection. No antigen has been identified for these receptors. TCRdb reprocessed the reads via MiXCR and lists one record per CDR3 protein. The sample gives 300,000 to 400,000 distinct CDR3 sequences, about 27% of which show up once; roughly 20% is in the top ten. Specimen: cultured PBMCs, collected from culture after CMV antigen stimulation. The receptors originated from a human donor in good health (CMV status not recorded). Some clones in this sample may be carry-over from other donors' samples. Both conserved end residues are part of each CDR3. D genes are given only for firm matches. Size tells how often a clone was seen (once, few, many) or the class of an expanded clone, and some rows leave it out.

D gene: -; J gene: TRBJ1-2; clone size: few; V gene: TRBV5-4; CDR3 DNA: TGTGCCAGCAGGTCCCGGGATCCCGGTGGCTACACCTTC; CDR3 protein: CASRSRDPGGYTF
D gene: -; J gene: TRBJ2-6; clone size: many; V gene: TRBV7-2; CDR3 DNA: TGTGCCAGCAGCGCCCACCCCACTGAGATATATTCTGGGGCCAACGTCCTGACTTTC; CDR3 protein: CASSAHPTEIYSGANVLTF
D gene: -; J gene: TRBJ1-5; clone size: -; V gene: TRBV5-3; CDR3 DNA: TGTGCCAGCAGCTTGGAATGGACTCCCTCGGCCATCAATCAGCCCCAGCATTTT; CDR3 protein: CASSLEWTPSAINQPQHF
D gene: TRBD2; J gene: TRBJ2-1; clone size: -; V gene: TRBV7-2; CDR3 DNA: TGTGCCAGCAGCTTAAGGGCGGGACTAGCGGGAGTAGAGCAGTTCTTC; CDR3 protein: CASSLRAGLAGVEQFF
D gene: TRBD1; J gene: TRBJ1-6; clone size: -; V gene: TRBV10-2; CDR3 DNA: TGCGCCAGCAGCAGAACGGGACAGGGTTGGGGTAATTCACCCCTCCACTTT; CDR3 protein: CASSRTGQGWGNSPLHF
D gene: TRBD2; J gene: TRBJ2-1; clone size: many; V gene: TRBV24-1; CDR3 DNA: TGTGCCACCAGTGATAGGTACCGGGGGAGGGATGAGCAGTTCTTC; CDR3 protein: CATSDRYRGRDEQFF
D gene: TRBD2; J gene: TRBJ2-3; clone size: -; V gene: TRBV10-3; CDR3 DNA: TGTGCCACTTTAGCGGGTACTAGCACAGATACGCAGTATTTT; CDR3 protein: CATLAGTSTDTQYF
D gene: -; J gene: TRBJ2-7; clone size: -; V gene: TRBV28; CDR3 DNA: TGTGCCAGCAGTTTTGGGGGGGGTGCGGGGGCGGGAGAGCAGTACTTC; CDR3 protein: CASSFGGGAGAGEQYF
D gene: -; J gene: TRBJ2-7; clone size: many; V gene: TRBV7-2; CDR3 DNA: TGTGCCAGCAGCTTAAGCAGGGGAGTTAGCGAGCAGTACTTC; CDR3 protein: CASSLSRGVSEQYF
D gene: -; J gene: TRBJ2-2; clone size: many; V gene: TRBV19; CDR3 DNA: TGTGCCAGTACCCAGCGGACAGTCGTCCCGAACACCGGGGAGCTGTTTTTT; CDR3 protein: CASTQRTVVPNTGELFF
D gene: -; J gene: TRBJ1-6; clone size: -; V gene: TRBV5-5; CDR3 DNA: TGTGCCAGCTCCGGGACGTCGAATTCACCCCTCCACTTT; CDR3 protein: CASSGTSNSPLHF